This T cell receptor (beta chain) is drawn from a study of CD8+ T cells in alopecia areata. Overall study: Tofacitinib lasted 6 to 18 months, then 6 months off drug. Whole-study results and caveats: TCR sharing was clearer in mice than between patients, perhaps partly owing to patient HLA diversity.

It was cDNA, reverse transcribed from extracted RNA, that served as the sequencing template. TCRdb's copy holds only in-frame clones and misses some; the assay was immunoSEQ multiplex PCR. The repertoire holds over 70,000 clones, with about 71% as singletons. The CDR3 covers 13 residues. V lost 4 bases and J lost 3; bases outside the gene matches: 5. Germline-derived CDR1 and CDR2 are SQVTM and ANQGSEA. With respect to this clone: What it recognizes is unknown.

Sample treatment: oral pan-JAK inhibitor, 5-10 mg twice daily. PBMCs served as the source from which CD4+ and CD8+ T cells were sorted. The receptor comes from a human donor with alopecia areata. The sample in question was CD8+ T cells sorted from blood, obtained at week 24, from a patient treated with tofacitinib. V usage is TRBV29-1 and J usage is TRBJ2-5; 7 nucleotides align to TRBD2. The CDR3 DNA reads as TGCAGCGTTGGGGATGGGGGGGAAGAGACCCAGTACTTC. As protein: CSVGDGGEETQYF.